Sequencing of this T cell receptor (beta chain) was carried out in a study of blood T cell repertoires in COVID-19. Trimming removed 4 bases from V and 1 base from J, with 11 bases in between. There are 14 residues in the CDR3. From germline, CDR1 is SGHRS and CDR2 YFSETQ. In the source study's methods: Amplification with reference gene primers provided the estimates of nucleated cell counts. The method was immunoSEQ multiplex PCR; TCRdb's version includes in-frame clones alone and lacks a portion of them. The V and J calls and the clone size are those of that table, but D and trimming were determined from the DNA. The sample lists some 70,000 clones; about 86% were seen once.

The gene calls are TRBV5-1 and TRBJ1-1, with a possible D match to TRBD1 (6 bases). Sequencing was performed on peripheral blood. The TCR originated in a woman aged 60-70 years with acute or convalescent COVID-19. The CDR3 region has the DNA TGCGCCAGCAGCCTGGGGACACAGAACACTGAAGCTTTCTTT. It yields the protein CASSLGTQNTEAFF.